The entry that follows covers one T cell receptor beta chain sequence. This sample stems from a study of blood T cell repertoires in COVID-19. The protocol was immunoSEQ multiplex PCR, while the TCRdb copy is restricted to in-frame clones and leaves out a portion. The sample lists about 250,000 clones; 85% to 90% were seen once. Donors were grouped by their self-reported clinical history. This clonotype was sampled from a woman aged 25-40 years with acute COVID-19. What was sequenced was PBMCs or T cells enriched from blood (not recorded which).

CDR3 protein: CASSRYGLRNTEAFF. Here the CDR3 DNA reads TGTGCCAGCAGCCGATACGGACTGAGAAACACTGAAGCTTTCTTT. The chain employs TRBV5-6 and TRBJ1-1, with no clear D. The CDR3 is 15 amino acids. Trimming removed 4 bases from V and 2 bases from J, with 15 bases in between. The germline gives CDR1 SGHDT, CDR2 YYEEEE. The full variable domain, rest sourced from reference TRBV5-6 and TRBJ1-1, is DAGVTQSPTHLIKTRGQQVTLRCSPKSGHDTVSWYQQALGQGPQFIFQYYEEEERQRGNFPDRFSGHQFPNYSSELNVNALLLGDSALYLCASSRYGLRNTEAFFGQGTRLTVV.